This TCR beta chain comes out of a study of T cell responses to AZD1222 COVID-19 vaccine. A note on this clone: Its antigen is still unknown. Different DNA sequences within this sample yield the same CDR3.

Study findings and constraints: Among spike-specific TCRs, nearly half reportedly target unmutated variant regions. Vaccine-associated CD4 TCRs spanned spike, dominant at 160-218 and 743-854. Clonal diversity may have been underestimated in mostly white British donors. Only a handful of individuals given AZD1222 were seropositive at baseline.

Libraries were prepared by immunoSEQ multiplex PCR; TCRdb keeps only in-frame clonotypes and omits some of them. The sample yields just under 95,000 clones, approximately 90% seen once. Germline V lookup: CDR1 DFQATT, CDR2 SNEGSKA (reference sequence). The CDR3 is 10 residues long. The V gene lost 5 bases and the J gene lost 1 base, with 3 bases spanning the gap. The chain has TRBV20-1 and TRBJ2-7; no reliable D call. The receptor was isolated from an adult in good health. The source material was peripheral blood, sampled on day 0 of AZD1222 vaccination. The CDR3 region is CSALSYEQYF. The DNA for the CDR3 is TGCAGTGCTTTGTCCTACGAGCAGTACTTC.